This is a list of T cell receptor beta chains from one sample in a study of metastatic and nonmetastatic thyroid tumors. TCRdb reanalyzed the PCR reads with MiXCR. The repertoire holds around 22,000 clones, with around 21% as singletons. The sample taken for sequencing was blood. These receptors originate from a female donor with papillary thyroid cancer or a benign thyroid nodule (not recorded which). Some clones in this sample may be carry-over from other donors' samples. The conserved cysteine and the conserved F or W are not part of the CDR3 here. The order of the fields is J gene, V gene, CDR3 protein.

J: TRBJ1-3
V: TRBV19
CDR3: ASSIRQNAGNTIY

J: TRBJ1-2
V: TRBV4-2
CDR3: ASSPWTGGASNYGYT

J: TRBJ1-1
V: TRBV24-1
CDR3: ATKDSLNTEAF

J: TRBJ1-2
V: TRBV11-2
CDR3: ASSLDRGAGDYGYT

J: TRBJ2-1
V: TRBV6-1
CDR3: ASNSGRGGEQF

J: TRBJ1-1
V: TRBV11-2
CDR3: ASSPPTGEDTEAF

J: TRBJ2-1
V: TRBV2
CDR3: ASSEVSAGGWRLREQF

J: TRBJ2-2
V: TRBV5-1
CDR3: SSSQAGLNTGELF

J: TRBJ1-4
V: TRBV4-2
CDR3: ASSQGGGTDPDNEKLF

J: TRBJ2-1
V: TRBV7-2
CDR3: ASSLAQNRGGNEQF

J: TRBJ2-2
V: TRBV28
CDR3: AIMLGSVTGELF

J: TRBJ2-4
V: TRBV20-1
CDR3: SAGGGDRSLNIQY

J: TRBJ2-7
V: TRBV5-1
CDR3: ASSLATSYEQY

J: TRBJ1-5
V: TRBV10-2
CDR3: ASSRDGNQPQH

J: TRBJ2-1
V: TRBV2
CDR3: ASMLTSGVSSYNDQF

J: TRBJ2-1
V: TRBV10-2
CDR3: ASSESVVLAGGNEQF

J: TRBJ2-2
V: TRBV11-2
CDR3: ASSLDRSGELF

J: TRBJ2-2
V: TRBV28
CDR3: ASRIPRDTGELF

J: TRBJ2-4
V: TRBV29-1
CDR3: SVQEAGKNIQY

J: TRBJ2-1
V: TRBV24-1
CDR3: ATSDPATGQGHEQF

J: TRBJ1-2
V: TRBV6-4
CDR3: ASSDKGTRGYT

J: TRBJ1-2
V: TRBV5-1
CDR3: ASSPAGGLDNYGYT